The sequence of this T cell receptor (beta chain) was determined in a study of blood T cells in healthy people across ages. This clonotype was picked up a small number of times. No antigen is known for it. Trimming removed 3 bases at V and 11 bases at J, with 11 bases between. Germline lookup yields CDR1 KGHDR and CDR2 SFDVKD. The CDR3 is made up of 12 amino acids. Then a second PCR, running about 6 to 11 cycles, was carried out with a sample-barcoded 5' primer and a J-beta primer mix. Each cDNA molecule, via a template-switch adaptor with 12 random nucleotides, was tagged. MiXCR, run by TCRdb on the 5' RACE reads, gives a single entry per CDR3 protein. The sample shows roughly 1,500,000 distinct CDR3 sequences, 42% of them seen only once. Study-wide findings and caveats: In older individuals, TCR beta diversity per million T cells was lower, falling roughly linearly with age. Donors of long life had a larger count of naive CD4+ cells and greater diversity than aged donors.

The clonotype was recovered from a woman younger than 35 in good health. J is TRBJ2-3 and V is TRBV24-1; D possibly matches TRBD1 or TRBD2 (5 bases each). Sequencing was carried out using blood. The CDR3 here is CATSDPGRGQYF. For the CDR3, the DNA is TGTGCCACCAGTGATCCGGGACGTGGGCAGTATTTT.